The sequence of this TCR beta chain was determined in a study of OX40 agonist ivuxolimab in advanced cancers. Regarding the complete study: The costimulatory receptor OX40 (CD134) was targeted by ivuxolimab, a fully human IgG2 agonistic monoclonal antibody. Patients were allowed to have had prior anti-PD-1, anti-PD-L1 or anti-CTLA-4 therapy, and roughly 40% of the dose-escalation patients had previously received checkpoint inhibitors. Intravenous ivuxolimab was administered to patients every 2 weeks at six dose levels: 0.01, 0.1, 0.3, 1.5, 3 and 10 mg/kg. Three dose-escalation patients achieved partial responses, one with hepatocellular carcinoma and two with cutaneous melanoma. The dose-escalation cohort was roughly 87% male with a mean age of about 65 years, ranging from about 23 to 85. Of the approximately 53 patients in dose escalation, 19 had hepatocellular carcinoma, some 15 had melanoma, 9 had renal cell carcinoma and 9 had head and neck cancer. The paper reports the monotherapy dose-escalation portion (N of about 50 patients) of the phase I ivuxolimab trial. The point of sequencing TCRbeta in the periphery was to test whether ivuxolimab changed TCR sequence diversity and drove clonal T-cell expansion.

Concerning this clone: The antigen this receptor binds is unknown. Per-base quality was not reported, and no clone a single base away is much larger than it.

From cysteine to phenylalanine, the CDR3 is 15 amino acids long. The retained sequence is limited to the CDR3, 45 bases, with the frame set at the first base. Reading the germline V gene gives CDR1 KGHSH and CDR2 LQKENI. V is cut by 6 bases and J by 0 bases, and the space between the germline ends is 14 bases. Genomic DNA was extracted from sorted cells for sequencing of the TCRbeta CDR3 region. The immunoSEQ Assay was used for sequencing of TCRbeta CDR3 regions. Drawn from immuneACCESS, this table holds only the in-frame rearrangements with V and J called that TCRdb kept. Clones are partly lost; checked studies trace under half to an unresolved V gene and leave the rest unexplained. For this sample there are 73,000 or so clones; around 84% appear just once. Around 2.3% of the sample is in the top ten clones. The full study reports these points: In partial responders in the 0.1-3.0 mg/kg groups, normalized peripheral clonal expansion was found to be among the lowest, especially among CD8+ T cells. The antigen specificity of the clonally expanded peripheral T cells was not determined. Low levels of normalized T-cell clonal expansion were also seen in some patients who did not respond. After ivuxolimab, CD8+ T cells had more expanded clones than CD4+ T cells on average. At doses from 0.1 to 3.0 mg/kg, clonal expansion was seen in both CD4+ and CD8+ blood T cells between baseline and week 6.

Patients with autoimmune disease history or receiving systemic immunosuppression were excluded from the trial. Peripheral blood for TCR sequencing was collected from all dose cohorts at baseline, on cycle 4 day 1, and on cycle 7 day 1. Samples were obtained from an open-label, multicenter, first-in-human phase I dose-escalation trial of ivuxolimab. Adults with locally advanced or metastatic head and neck squamous cell, hepatocellular, melanoma or renal cell carcinoma were enrolled in the trial. Before TCR sequencing, CD4+ and CD8+ T cells were separately sorted from peripheral blood. The chain links TRBV18 with TRBJ1-1; the D gene identity is not certain. Sequenced here: CD4+ or CD8+ T cells sorted from blood, sampled in a trial of the OX40 agonist ivuxolimab. The sequence was collected from an adult with an advanced solid tumor such as melanoma, head and neck, liver or kidney cancer. The CDR3 has the sequence CASSPSGTLNTEAFF. The DNA sequence reads TGTGCCAGCTCGCCTTCCGGCACTCTGAACACTGAAGCTTTCTTT.